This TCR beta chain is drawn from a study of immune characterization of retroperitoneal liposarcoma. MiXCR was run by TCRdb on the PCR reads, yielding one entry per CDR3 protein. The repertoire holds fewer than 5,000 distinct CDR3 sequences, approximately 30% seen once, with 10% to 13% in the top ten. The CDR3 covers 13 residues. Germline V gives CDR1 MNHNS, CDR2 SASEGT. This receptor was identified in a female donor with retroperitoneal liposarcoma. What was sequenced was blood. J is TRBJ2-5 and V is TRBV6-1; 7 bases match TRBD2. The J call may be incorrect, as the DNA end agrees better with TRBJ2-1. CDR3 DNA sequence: TGTGCCAGCAGACTAGCGACCTACTACGAGCAGTTCTTC. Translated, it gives CASRLATYYEQFF.